This TCR beta chain was captured in a study of blood T cells in healthy people across ages. The study's findings and limits: CMV status of donors was not determined, possibly confounding expanded clonotype changes.

This clonotype was found a few times. Antigen: not known. Sample-barcoded 5' priming and a J-beta primer mix drove a second PCR of about 6 to 12 cycles. MiXCR, run by TCRdb on the 5' RACE reads, gives a single entry per CDR3 protein. In the table there are some 1,800,000 distinct CDR3 sequences, roughly two fifths of which are singletons. The V gene end was trimmed by 4 bases and the J gene end by 2 bases; junction bases not matched to a gene: 7. The CDR3 has 15 residues. Germline V gene sequence: CDR1 MNHEY, CDR2 SVGEGT. The rearrangement uses TRBV6-2 or TRBV6-3 and TRBJ2-7; 8 bases fit TRBD1. This clonotype was sampled from a human donor in good health. The sample taken for sequencing was blood. The CDR3 bases are TGTGCCAGCAGTTCCCCGGACAGGGCCGCCTACGAGCAGTACTTC. This translates into CASSSPDRAAYEQYF.